Below, one TCR beta chain is given with its context. Its antigen is as yet unknown. The entry originates in a study of CD8+CD57+ T cells in acquired aplastic anemia. Study-wide context: Mean yield of DNA from sorted CD4+ and CD8+ cells was 3 to 3.5 ug. Healthy CD8+ samples averaged about 11.0 million reads. Study observations and caveats: Overlapping CD8+ CDR3 repertoires of patients and controls contained nearly 30 shared sequences. A significant difference in CD8+ Simpson's diversity between patients and controls was not found.

The study profiled TCR beta VDJ and CDR3 using genomic DNA as template. TCRdb processed the reads anew with MiXCR; each CDR3 protein has one entry. The table records roughly 58,000 distinct CDR3 sequences, around 50% of them present only once. V was trimmed by 2 bases and J by 5 bases, leaving 6 bases between them. The germline V gene has CDR1 MNHNS and CDR2 SASEGT. This CDR3 region has 12 residues. The gene calls are TRBV6-1 and TRBJ2-5; maybe TRBD2 (5 bases). Sequencing was done on a sample of sorted CD4+, CD8+, or CD8+CD57+ T cells (not recorded which) from PBMCs. This clonotype was sampled from a human donor in good health, serving as a control. The CDR3 nucleotides are TGTGCCAGCAGTGAATCGGGGGAGACCCAGTACTTC. Amino acid sequence: CASSESGETQYF.